What follows are 6 T cell receptor beta chains derived from one specimen sequenced in a study of response to subunit inactivated influenza vaccine listed by TCRdb under 2018. The method was RT-PCR. These reads were obtained on an Illumina HiSeq 2500. TCRdb reprocessing: public reads trimmed at Q25 with fastp, clones called with MiXCR, in-frame beta chains kept. Identical CDR3 protein sequences are pooled into one entry, listed with their most common genes and DNA. Counted in this sample were more than 250,000 distinct CDR3 sequences; less than 25% of them appeared once. About 10% of the sample goes to the ten largest clones. Source: PBMCs from blood, taken less than 22 months after vaccination. These receptor sequences come from a man in his fifties or sixties who received an inactivated influenza vaccine. Donor details come from another sample of the same person, matched by shared clones.

This clonotype was counted at least ten times. This chain connects TRBV18 to TRBJ2-7; the match to TRBD2 covers 7 bases. This CDR3 region has 14 residues. The germline V gene encodes CDR1 KGHSH and CDR2 LQKENI. Trimming took 3 bases from V and 3 from J; bases not matched to a gene: 5. Here the CDR3 DNA reads TGTGCCAGCTCACCTCGGAGCGGGGTCTACGAGCAGTACTTC. The encoded protein is CASSPRSGVYEQYF. The variable domain in full, with the rest retrieved from reference TRBV18 and TRBJ2-7, is NAGVMQNPRHLVRRRGQEARLRCSPMKGHSHVYWYRQLPEEGLKFMVYLQKENIIDESGMPKERFSAEFPKEGPSILRIQQVVRGDSAAYFCASSPRSGVYEQYFGPGTRLTVT.

The chain has TRBV29-1 and TRBJ2-5, with TRBD2 matching over 9 bases. The CDR3 sequence is 13 residues long. Germline V lookup: CDR1 SQVTM, CDR2 ANQGSEA. V lost 7 bases, J lost 5 bases, and 8 bases stayed unmatched. The chain's CDR3 is CSGLSGSFETQYF. CDR3 DNA: TGCAGCGGCCTTAGCGGGAGTTTTGAGACCCAGTACTTC.

The CDR3 region is CASSQVVTSPPYNEQFF. In DNA form, the CDR3 reads TGTGCCAGCAGCCAAGTTGTGACGTCTCCACCTTACAATGAGCAGTTCTTC. The chain combines TRBV14 with TRBJ2-1; D not resolved. The germline CDR1 and CDR2 sequences are SGHDN and FVKESK. The ends were cut back, 1 base at V and 4 bases at J, with 17 bases in the middle. The CDR3 totals 17 residues. Full variable domain (outside the CDR3, taken from reference TRBV14 and TRBJ2-1): EAGVTQFPSHSVIEKGQTVTLRCDPISGHDNLYWYRRVMGKEIKFLLHFVKESKQDESGMPNNRFLAERTGGTYSTLKVQPAELEDSGVYFCASSQVVTSPPYNEQFFGPGTRLTVL.

The chain employs TRBV6-1 and TRBJ2-7, with 10 bases matching TRBD1. The V segment lost 7 bases and the J segment 7 bases; nucleotides outside the gene matches: 13. CDR3 length: 15 amino acids. Germline V gene data show CDR1 as MNHNS and CDR2 as SASEGT. The CDR3 reads CASTFSGTGDWEQYF. In DNA, the CDR3 is TGTGCCAGCACCTTCTCCGGGACAGGGGATTGGGAGCAGTACTTC.

There are a few counts of this clonotype. The V and J genes are TRBV11-2 and TRBJ1-3, with D unclear. The CDR3 extends over 16 amino acids. With 3 bases removed from V and 0 bases from J, the gap between germline ends came to 12 bases. In germline, CDR1 is SGHAT, CDR2 FQNNGV. CDR3 sequence (DNA): TGTGCCAGCAGCTTTCAGGTCTCGAACTCTGGAAACACCATATATTTT. It specifies CASSFQVSNSGNTIYF.

This clonotype has only a few counts. This chain connects TRBV5-1 to TRBJ2-2; D possibly corresponds to TRBD1 (6 bases). In germline, CDR1 is SGHRS, CDR2 YFSETQ. Deletions cut 4 bases from V and 3 bases from J, with 13 bases between. The CDR3 has 15 amino acids. The CDR3 loop is CASSVTQGHTGELFF. In nucleotides, the CDR3 is TGCGCCAGCAGCGTTACACAGGGTCACACCGGGGAGCTGTTTTTT.